The rows below give T cell receptor beta chains drawn from one sample of a study of CD8+ T cells in alopecia areata. Only in-frame clones appear in the TCRdb table, and some are missing; sequencing was by immunoSEQ multiplex PCR. The repertoire consists of roughly 150,000 clones, with around 55% occurring once and the leading ten covering approximately 4.3%. Sequences were obtained from CD4+ T cells sorted from blood. These receptors were collected from a human donor in good health. CDR3s include the opening cysteine and the closing phenylalanine or tryptophan. Fields, in order: J gene, clone size, D gene, V gene, CDR3 protein, CDR3 DNA. A D gene is named only where the DNA matches it firmly. Clone size is not always given. Where it is, it says once, few, many or a class for expanded clones.

>TRBJ2-7|.|.|TRBV2
CASSGGTEGYF
TGTGCCAGCAGTGGCGGGACAGAGGGGTACTTC
>TRBJ2-2|few|.|TRBV6-5
CASSYGASNTGELFF
TGTGCCAGCAGTTACGGCGCCTCGAACACCGGGGAGCTGTTTTTT
>TRBJ1-2|.|TRBD1|TRBV28
CASSLPLDRAGYTF
TGTGCCAGCAGTTTACCACTGGACAGGGCTGGCTACACCTTC
>TRBJ2-3|few|TRBD2|TRBV7-3
CASRGTSGYTDTQYF
TGTGCCAGCAGGGGGACTAGCGGCTACACAGATACGCAGTATTTT
>TRBJ2-1|.|.|TRBV11-2
CASSLVFGHEQFF
TGTGCCAGCAGCTTAGTCTTCGGCCATGAGCAGTTCTTC
>TRBJ2-2|.|TRBD1|TRBV6-6
CASRGDRGNTGELFF
TGTGCCAGCAGGGGGGACAGGGGGAACACCGGGGAGCTGTTTTTT
>TRBJ2-5|.|.|TRBV20-1
CSASGTETQYF
TGCAGTGCTAGCGGGACGGAGACCCAGTACTTC
>TRBJ1-2|few|TRBD1|TRBV29-1
CSAGQGHLRVSNYGYTF
TGCAGCGCGGGACAGGGACACCTAAGGGTTTCGAACTATGGCTACACCTTC
>TRBJ2-5|.|.|TRBV6-5
CASSPDRKTQETQYF
TGTGCCAGCAGCCCTGACAGGAAGACCCAAGAGACCCAGTACTTC
>TRBJ2-7|.|.|TRBV6-6
CASTPRALYEQYF
TGTGCCAGCACCCCTAGGGCTCTATACGAGCAGTACTTC
>TRBJ2-4|.|.|TRBV7-9
CASSFSQGRPNKNIQYF
TGTGCCAGCAGCTTTTCGCAGGGTCGTCCCAACAAAAACATTCAGTACTTC
>TRBJ2-2|.|.|TRBV11-2
CASSLNAGTVLGELFF
TGTGCCAGCAGCCTTAATGCGGGGACGGTGTTAGGGGAGCTGTTTTTT
>TRBJ2-6|few|.|TRBV29-1
CSVAGYSGANVLTF
TGCAGCGTCGCGGGGTACTCTGGGGCCAACGTCCTGACTTTC
>TRBJ2-4|few|.|TRBV29-1
CSAMAGSWSAKNIQYF
TGCAGCGCCATGGCAGGTAGTTGGTCGGCCAAAAACATTCAGTACTTC
>TRBJ1-1|.|.|TRBV6-5
CASTLRGGVTEAFF
TGTGCCAGCACCTTACGGGGAGGGGTGACTGAAGCTTTCTTT
>TRBJ2-7|.|TRBD2|TRBV29-1
CSGTSGTYEQYF
TGCAGCGGGACTAGCGGAACCTACGAGCAGTACTTC
>TRBJ2-5|.|TRBD2|TRBV11-2
CASSLLGLGVTQYF
TGTGCCAGCAGCTTGTTGGGACTAGGGGTGACCCAGTACTTC
>TRBJ1-2|.|.|TRBV29-1
CSVAPNRLEAPRGGYTF
TGCAGCGTTGCCCCCAATAGATTAGAGGCCCCTCGAGGAGGCTACACCTTC
>TRBJ2-1|.|.|TRBV7-7
CASSLGSGNEQFF
TGTGCCAGCAGCTTAGGTTCGGGCAATGAGCAGTTCTTC
>TRBJ2-7|few|.|TRBV23-1
CAVAVNEQYF
TGCGCCGTGGCTGTCAACGAGCAGTACTTC
>TRBJ2-5|.|.|TRBV27
CASSKHRAQETQYF
TGTGCCAGCAGCAAGCACAGGGCCCAAGAGACCCAGTACTTC
>TRBJ2-1|.|.|TRBV29-1
CSAARSGFSSYNEQFF
TGCAGCGCCGCGAGATCCGGGTTCAGCTCCTACAATGAGCAGTTCTTC
>TRBJ1-5|few|.|TRBV15
CATSRDLVQENQPQHF
TGTGCCACCAGCAGAGATCTCGTTCAGGAGAATCAGCCCCAGCATTTT
>TRBJ1-1|.|TRBD1|TRBV9
CASSTRQGRNTEAFF
TGTGCCAGCAGCACCCGACAGGGGCGGAACACTGAAGCTTTCTTT
>TRBJ1-1|few|.|TRBV29-1
CSVGREGSEAFF
TGCAGCGTTGGGAGGGAAGGTTCTGAAGCTTTCTTT
>TRBJ1-2|.|.|TRBV28
CASSLMGKYNGYTF
TGTGCCAGCAGTTTAATGGGGAAGTATAATGGCTACACCTTC
>TRBJ2-3|many|.|TRBV10-3
CASGGGDTQYF
TGTGCCAGTGGGGGCGGAGATACGCAGTATTTT
>TRBJ1-2|.|TRBD1|TRBV30
CAWRGDRGNGYTF
TGTGCCTGGAGGGGAGACAGGGGGAACGGCTACACCTTC
>TRBJ2-1|few|.|TRBV29-1
CSVPLDDEQFF
TGCAGCGTCCCGCTGGACGATGAGCAGTTCTTC
>TRBJ1-5|once|.|TRBV27
CASGDRGQPQHF
TGTGCCAGTGGAGATAGAGGCCAGCCCCAGCATTTT
>TRBJ2-3|.|.|TRBV29-1
CSVRYSDTQYF
TGCAGCGTGCGTTACTCAGATACGCAGTATTTT
>TRBJ2-2|.|.|TRBV20-1
CSASESGELFF
TGCAGTGCTAGCGAGTCCGGGGAGCTGTTTTTT
>TRBJ2-7|.|TRBD2|TRBV10-3
CAIAGGTREQYF
TGTGCCATCGCGGGGGGGACTCGGGAGCAGTACTTC
>TRBJ2-1|.|.|TRBV29-1
CSASRSEGEQFF
TGCAGCGCTTCCCGATCGGAGGGTGAGCAGTTCTTC
>TRBJ1-1|.|.|TRBV7-9
CASSPGRNTEAFF
TGTGCCAGCAGCCCGGGACGGAACACTGAAGCTTTCTTT
>TRBJ1-2|once|.|TRBV29-1
CSVVFRGGQYGYTF
TGCAGCGTTGTCTTCAGGGGCGGGCAGTATGGCTACACCTTC
>TRBJ1-2|.|.|TRBV2
CASSLGNYTF
TGTGCCAGCAGCTTGGGCAACTACACCTTC